This TCR beta chain came from a study of blood T cell repertoires in COVID-19. Study context: Either two negative PCRs, clearance, or symptom resolution qualified Cohort 3 donors as recovered. Spain, Italy and the United States supplied samples that represented acute and convalescent COVID-19.

In the source study's methods: It was from reference gene primer amplification that nucleated cell counts were estimated. Sequencing was performed with immunoSEQ multiplex PCR; in TCRdb, only in-frame clones are kept and a portion is missing. The DNA was the basis for D and trimming; V, J and clone size are from that table. This table holds 200,000 to 250,000 clones, 80% to 90% found once. The CDR3 has 15 residues. Germline CDR1 reads MGHRA; CDR2 reads YSYEKL. J was trimmed by 2 bases and V by 3 bases; bases with no gene match: 3. Participants, about 18 to 89 years old, spanned under 25 US areas. The V call is TRBV4-1, the J call TRBJ2-2; TRBD1 matches 7 bases. Material: PBMCs or T cells enriched from blood (not recorded which). The sequence came from a woman in her 50s in a cohort exposed to, infected with or recovered from COVID-19 (not recorded which). CDR3 in amino acids: CASSQGDSNTGELFF. The CDR3 coding sequence is TGCGCCAGCAGCCAGGGGGACAGTAACACCGGGGAGCTGTTTTTT.